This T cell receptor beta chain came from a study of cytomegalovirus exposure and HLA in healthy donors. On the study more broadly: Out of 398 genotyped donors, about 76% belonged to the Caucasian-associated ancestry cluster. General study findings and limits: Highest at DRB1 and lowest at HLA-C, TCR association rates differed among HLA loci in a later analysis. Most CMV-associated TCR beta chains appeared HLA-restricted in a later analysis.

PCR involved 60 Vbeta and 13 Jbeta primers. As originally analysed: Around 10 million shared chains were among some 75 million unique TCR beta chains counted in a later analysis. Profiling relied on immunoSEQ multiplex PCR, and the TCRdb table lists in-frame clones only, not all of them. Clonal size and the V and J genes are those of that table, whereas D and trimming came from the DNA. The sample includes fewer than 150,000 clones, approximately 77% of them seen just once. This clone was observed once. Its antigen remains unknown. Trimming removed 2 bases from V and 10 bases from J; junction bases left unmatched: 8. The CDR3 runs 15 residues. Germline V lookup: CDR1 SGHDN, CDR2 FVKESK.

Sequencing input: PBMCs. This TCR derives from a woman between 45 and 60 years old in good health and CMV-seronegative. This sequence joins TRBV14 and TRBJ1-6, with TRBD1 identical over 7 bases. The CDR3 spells CASSQRTGERSPLHF. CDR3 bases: TGTGCCAGCAGCCAAAGAACAGGGGAAAGATCACCCCTCCACTTT.